This T cell receptor beta chain was captured by sequencing in a study of regulatory T cells in long-lasting Graves disease. The time point here: newly diagnosed GD, antithyroid drugs for less than 3 months. Making the TCR library involved RNA that had been extracted from PBMCs. An endocrinology department located in Xi'an, China, was where the patients came from. Whole-study results and caveats: Repertoires from persistent disease leaned toward TRBV28, TRBJ1-2 and TRBJ2-5. Possibly, too few samples lowered accuracy.

The CDR3 has 14 amino acids. The V gene end was trimmed by 6 bases and the J gene end by 7 bases; junction bases not matched to a gene: 7. Germline CDR1 and CDR2: SNHLY and FYNNEI. Investigators prepared the TCR beta libraries by applying iRepertoire HTBI primers and Arm-PCR of CDR3 regions. TCRdb redid the calling of the multiplex PCR reads with MiXCR, one entry per CDR3 protein. Of about 530,000 distinct CDR3 sequences in the sample, around 16% are singletons; the top ten hold roughly 25%. The table lists this clonotype with many counts. Its target is unknown. Another study also made use of these data, one on T cells in Graves' hyperthyroidism and ophthalmopathy. That report adds: HTBI primers were the set used in a first-round RT-PCR of the TCR CDR3.

The source material was peripheral blood mononuclear cells (PBMCs), sampled at new diagnosis, from a patient treated with antithyroid drugs. V is TRBV2 and J is TRBJ2-1; 9 nucleotides agree with TRBD2. The receptor comes from a woman aged 40 to 65 with Graves disease. CDR3 DNA: TGTGCCAGCAGCGCCAGCGGGGGGCAGAATGAGCAGTTCTTC. Protein sequence: CASSASGGQNEQFF.